One and the same sample provided the 8 T cell receptor beta chains below, sequenced in a study of blood T cell repertoires in COVID-19. The protocol was immunoSEQ multiplex PCR, while the TCRdb copy is restricted to in-frame clones and leaves out a portion. The sample carries over 100,000 clones, roughly 82% recorded once. Sample: peripheral blood. All receptors derive from a woman over 75 with active or convalescent COVID-19.

The chain recombines TRBV2 with TRBJ2-5, with 8 bases identical to TRBD1. Germline trimming cut 1 base from V and 4 bases from J; bases unmatched to any gene: 8. The CDR3 contains 16 residues. From germline, CDR1 is SNHLY and CDR2 FYNNEI. CDR3 DNA sequence: TGTGCCAGCAGTGAAGTCCCCGGACAGGGTGGAGAGACCCAGTACTTC. This sequence encodes CASSEVPGQGGETQYF.

Written as DNA, the CDR3 is TGTGCCAGCAGGGGGACAGGGGACTCACCCCTCCACTTT. This translates into CASRGTGDSPLHF. The chain combines TRBV2 with TRBJ1-6; TRBD1 matches 10 bases. The CDR3 length is 13 residues. Germline CDR1 reads SNHLY; CDR2 reads FYNNEI. Trimming at V came to 6 bases and at J to 10 bases, leaving 3 bases not matched to a gene.

V and J are TRBV10-1 and TRBJ2-5; 11 nucleotides align to TRBD2. The CDR3 runs to 16 residues. The junction had 5 bases not matched to a gene; V was cut back by 3 bases and J by 2 bases. The V gene's germline CDR1 is WNHNN and CDR2 SYGVQD (reference sequence). Written as DNA, the CDR3 is TGCGCCAGCAGTGACGGGACTAGCGGAGGTCAAGAGACCCAGTACTTC. Translation: CASSDGTSGGQETQYF.

V and J are TRBV5-1 and TRBJ2-1; D unresolved. Germline assignment: CDR1 SGHRS and CDR2 YFSETQ. V was clipped by 1 base and J by 6 bases, with 8 bases between them. The CDR3 spans 13 residues. As DNA, the CDR3 is TGCGCCAGCAGCTTGCAAGCCGGCAATGAGCAGTTCTTC. Amino acid sequence: CASSLQAGNEQFF.

This chain links TRBV14 with TRBJ2-1; TRBD2 matches 8 bases. V trimming: 4 bases; J trimming: 6 bases; junction bases outside the gene matches: 8. The CDR3 is 15 residues long. CDR1 is SGHDN, CDR2 FVKESK, per germline. The CDR3 nucleotides are TGTGCCAGCAGCCCCGGGGGGGCTAGCTTCAATGAGCAGTTCTTC. Amino acids: CASSPGGASFNEQFF.

This chain connects TRBV6-5 to TRBJ2-7; 7 nucleotides line up with TRBD1. The CDR3 length is 13 residues. Germline CDR1 is MNHEY and CDR2 is SVGAGI. J was trimmed by 6 bases and V by 0 bases; bases with no gene match: 2. This CDR3 reads CASSYSTGFEQYF. CDR3 nucleotides: TGTGCCAGCAGTTACTCGACAGGGTTCGAGCAGTACTTC.

The V call is TRBV3-1 (or the pseudogene TRBV3-2), the J call TRBJ2-7, with a weak D call TRBD2 (6 bases). This CDR3 has 12 residues. The germline V gene encodes CDR1 LGHDT and CDR2 YNNKEL (reference sequence). The V end was cut by 1 base, the J end by 9 bases, with 10 bases between. For the CDR3, the DNA is TGTGCCAGCAGCCAAGTCCGGGGGTGGCAGTACTTC. Protein product: CASSQVRGWQYF.

This chain links TRBV2 with TRBJ1-4; unclear D gene. Germline CDR1 reads SNHLY; CDR2 reads FYNNEI. Trimming shortened V by 5 bases and J by 14 bases, and 9 bases separated the two germline ends. The CDR3 contains 10 residues. CDR3 sequence (DNA): TGTGCCAGCAGTATGGAGGCGCTGTTTTTT. Translation: CASSMEALFF.